A single sample gave rise to the 11 T cell receptor beta chains below, sequenced in a study of blood T cell repertoires in COVID-19. Repertoires were generated with immunoSEQ multiplex PCR, while TCRdb's copy carries only in-frame clones and drops some. Here the sample spans 250,000 to 300,000 clones, around 89% being singletons. Sequencing input: peripheral blood. These receptors originate from a man aged 40-50 years with acute or convalescent COVID-19.

This chain uses TRBV3-1 (or the pseudogene TRBV3-2) with TRBJ1-1, with TRBD1 matching over 9 bases. CDR3 length: 15 residues. V lost 4 bases, J lost 1 base, and 4 bases stayed unmatched. Per germline, CDR1 LGHDT and CDR2 YNNKEL (reference sequence). The CDR3, as DNA: TGTGCCAGCAGCCGGGGACAGGGCTGGAACACTGAAGCTTTCTTT. Translating gives CASSRGQGWNTEAFF.

This sequence joins TRBV5-4 and TRBJ2-1; tentative D call: TRBD2 (6 bases). This CDR3 contains 15 residues. The germline gives CDR1 SGHNT, CDR2 YYREEE (reference sequence). Trimming shortened V by 4 bases and J by 2 bases, and 13 bases separated the two germline ends. Here the CDR3 reads CASSPSGDPYNEQFF. As DNA, the CDR3 is TGTGCCAGCAGCCCCTCGGGGGACCCCTACAATGAGCAGTTCTTC.

The V call is TRBV30, the J call TRBJ1-3; TRBD1 is a possible D gene (6 bases). CDR3 length: 14 residues. The ends were cut back, 4 bases at V and 2 bases at J, with 12 bases in the middle. Germline CDR1 reads GTSNPN; CDR2 reads SVGIG (reference sequence). CDR3 nucleotide sequence: TGTGCCTGGACCGGTCCAGGGGCTGGAAACACCATATATTTT. Protein: CAWTGPGAGNTIYF.

The V call is TRBV30, the J call TRBJ2-3; D is undetermined. V lost 3 bases and J lost 0, with 7 bases in between. The CDR3 spans 13 residues. Germline V lookup: CDR1 GTSNPN, CDR2 SVGIG (reference sequence). CDR3 in amino acids: CAWRRVSTDTQYF. DNA of the CDR3: TGTGCCTGGAGACGGGTTAGCACAGATACGCAGTATTTT.

CDR3 amino acids: CASSLSRTGEQFF. CDR3 DNA: TGTGCCAGCAGCCTCAGTCGGACAGGGGAGCAGTTCTTC. V gene TRBV3-1 (or the pseudogene TRBV3-2) combines with J gene TRBJ2-1, with 8 positions matching TRBD1. The CDR3 contains 13 residues. Germline V gives CDR1 LGHDT, CDR2 YNNKEL (reference sequence). J was trimmed by 10 bases and V by 4 bases; bases with no gene match: 6.

This sequence joins TRBV6-5 and TRBJ1-1, with D possibly TRBD1 on 6 matching bases. CDR1 and CDR2 (germline): MNHEY, SVGAGI. The length of the CDR3 is 15 residues. V shed 4 bases and J shed 9 bases, with 21 bases lying between them. The CDR3 DNA reads TGTGCCAGCAGTTCGAGACCCTTACAGGGACACAAAGCTTTCTTT. It yields the protein CASSSRPLQGHKAFF.

This clone has only one observation. V gene TRBV14 combines with J gene TRBJ1-6; D is unresolved. Germline V CDR1 and CDR2: SGHDN, FVKESK. The CDR3 sequence is 13 residues long. V gave up 4 bases and J gave up 9 bases, with 10 bases separating them. The DNA for the CDR3 is TGTGCCAGCAGCCGACAAAAAGTTTCACCCCTCCACTTT. Amino acid sequence: CASSRQKVSPLHF.

The chain is built from TRBV29-1 and TRBJ1-1; TRBD1 aligns across 10 bases. The CDR3 is made up of 10 amino acids. V shed 7 bases and J 9 bases; nucleotides not matched to a gene: 2. Germline values: CDR1 SQVTM, CDR2 ANQGSEA. The DNA for the CDR3 is TGCAGCGCTGACAGGGGGCAAGCTTTCTTT. It yields the protein CSADRGQAFF.

This clone was recorded once. J is TRBJ1-1 and V is TRBV6-5; D is possibly TRBD1 (6 bases). The V and J ends lost 6 bases and 0 bases respectively, with 8 bases between them. There are 13 residues in the CDR3. Per the germline V gene, CDR1 is MNHEY and CDR2 is SVGAGI. Written as DNA, the CDR3 is TGTGCCAGCAGACGGACAGTGAACACTGAAGCTTTCTTT. It yields the protein CASRRTVNTEAFF.

The V and J genes are TRBV10-3 and TRBJ2-1, with 7 bases identical to TRBD1. The junction had 14 bases not matched to a gene; V was cut back by 6 bases and J by 6 bases. CDR1 ENHRY and CDR2 SYGVKD come from the germline V gene. This CDR3 has 16 residues. CDR3: CAISPQGRRGGNEQFF. The CDR3 DNA sequence: TGTGCCATCAGCCCACAGGGGAGAAGAGGGGGCAATGAGCAGTTCTTC.

V usage is TRBV5-1 and J usage is TRBJ2-3, with TRBD1 matching 7 bases. Trimming took 4 bases from V and 4 from J; bases not matched to a gene: 6. Germline assignment: CDR1 SGHRS and CDR2 YFSETQ. This CDR3 region has 14 residues. In DNA form, the CDR3 reads TGCGCCAGCAGCCGGGACAGAGAGGCAGATACGCAGTATTTT. This gives the protein CASSRDREADTQYF.